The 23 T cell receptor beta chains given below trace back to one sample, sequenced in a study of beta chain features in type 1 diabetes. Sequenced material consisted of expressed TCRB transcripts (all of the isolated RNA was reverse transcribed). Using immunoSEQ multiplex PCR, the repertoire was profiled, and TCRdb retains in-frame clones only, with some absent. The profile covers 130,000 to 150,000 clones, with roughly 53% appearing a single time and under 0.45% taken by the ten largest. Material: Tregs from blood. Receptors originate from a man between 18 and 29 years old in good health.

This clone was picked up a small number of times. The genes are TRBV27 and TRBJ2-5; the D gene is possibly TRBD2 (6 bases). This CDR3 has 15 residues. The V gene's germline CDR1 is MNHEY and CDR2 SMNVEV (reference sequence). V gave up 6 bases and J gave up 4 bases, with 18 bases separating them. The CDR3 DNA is TGTGCCAGCAGCTTCTCAGGGACTCACATAGAGACCCAGTACTTC. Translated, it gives CASSFSGTHIETQYF.

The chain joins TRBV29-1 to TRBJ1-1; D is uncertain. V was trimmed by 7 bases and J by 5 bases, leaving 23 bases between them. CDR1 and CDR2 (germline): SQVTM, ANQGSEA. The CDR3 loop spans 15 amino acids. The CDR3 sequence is CSASSPGGSRTEAFF. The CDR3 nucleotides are TGCAGCGCCTCATCTCCCGGTGGCAGCAGGACTGAAGCTTTCTTT.

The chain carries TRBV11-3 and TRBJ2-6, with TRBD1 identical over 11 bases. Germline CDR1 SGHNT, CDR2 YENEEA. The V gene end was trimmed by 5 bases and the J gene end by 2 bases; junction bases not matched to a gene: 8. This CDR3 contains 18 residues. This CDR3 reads CASSPGQGAGPGANVLTF. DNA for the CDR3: TGTGCCAGCAGCCCCGGACAGGGGGCAGGTCCTGGGGCCAACGTCCTGACTTTC. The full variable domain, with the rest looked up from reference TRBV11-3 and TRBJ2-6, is EAGVVQSPRYKIIEKKQPVAFWCNPISGHNTLYWYLQNLGQGPELLIRYENEEAVDDSQLPKDRFSAERLKGVDSTLKIQPAELGDSAVYLCASSPGQGAGPGANVLTFGAGSRLTVL.

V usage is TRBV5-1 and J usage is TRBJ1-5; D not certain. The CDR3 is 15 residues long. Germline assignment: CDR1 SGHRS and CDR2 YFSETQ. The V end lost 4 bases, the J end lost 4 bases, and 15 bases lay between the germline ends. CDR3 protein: CASSPAAGRNQPQHF. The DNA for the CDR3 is TGCGCCAGCAGCCCGGCAGCGGGGAGGAATCAGCCCCAGCATTTT.

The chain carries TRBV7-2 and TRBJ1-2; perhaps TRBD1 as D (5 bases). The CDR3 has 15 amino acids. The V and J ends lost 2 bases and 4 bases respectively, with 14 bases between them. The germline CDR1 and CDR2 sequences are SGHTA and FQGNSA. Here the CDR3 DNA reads TGTGCCAGCAGCTTACAGAAAGGGAGGGGCTATGGCTACACCTTC. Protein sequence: CASSLQKGRGYGYTF.

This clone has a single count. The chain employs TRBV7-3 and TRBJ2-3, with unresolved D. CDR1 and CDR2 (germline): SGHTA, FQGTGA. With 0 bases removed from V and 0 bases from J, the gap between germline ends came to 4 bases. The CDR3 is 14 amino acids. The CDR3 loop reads CASSLTSSTDTQYF. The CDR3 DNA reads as TGTGCCAGCAGCTTAACTTCTAGCACAGATACGCAGTATTTT.

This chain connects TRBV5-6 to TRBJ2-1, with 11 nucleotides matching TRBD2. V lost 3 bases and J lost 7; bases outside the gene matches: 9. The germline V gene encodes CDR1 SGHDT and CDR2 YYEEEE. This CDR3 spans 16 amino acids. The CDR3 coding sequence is TGTGCCAGCAGCTGGCTTAGGGCTAGCGGGAGGAATGAGCAGTTCTTC. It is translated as CASSWLRASGRNEQFF.

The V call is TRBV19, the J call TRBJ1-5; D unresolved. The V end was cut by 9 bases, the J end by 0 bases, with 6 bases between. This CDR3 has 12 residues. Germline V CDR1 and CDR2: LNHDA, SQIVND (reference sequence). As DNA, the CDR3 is TGTGCCAGCAGTTATAGCAATCAGCCCCAGCATTTT. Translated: CASSYSNQPQHF.

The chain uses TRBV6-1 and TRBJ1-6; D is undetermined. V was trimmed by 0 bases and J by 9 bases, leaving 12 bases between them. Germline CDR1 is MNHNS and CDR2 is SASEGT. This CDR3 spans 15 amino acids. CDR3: CASSEAAATISPLHF. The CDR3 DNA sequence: TGTGCCAGCAGTGAAGCCGCGGCAACAATTTCACCCCTCCACTTT.

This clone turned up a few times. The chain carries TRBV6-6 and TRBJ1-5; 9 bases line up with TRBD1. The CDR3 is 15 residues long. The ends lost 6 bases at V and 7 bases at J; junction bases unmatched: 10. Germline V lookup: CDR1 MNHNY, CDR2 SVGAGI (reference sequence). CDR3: CASSPPNRGRQPQHF. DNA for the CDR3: TGTGCCAGCAGCCCCCCGAACAGGGGGCGGCAGCCCCAGCATTTT.

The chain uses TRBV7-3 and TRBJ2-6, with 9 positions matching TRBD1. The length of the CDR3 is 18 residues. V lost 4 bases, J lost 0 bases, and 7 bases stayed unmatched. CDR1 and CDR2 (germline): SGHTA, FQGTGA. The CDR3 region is CASSSRQGGSSGANVLTF. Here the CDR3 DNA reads TGTGCCAGCAGCTCCCGACAGGGGGGGTCCTCTGGGGCCAACGTCCTGACTTTC.

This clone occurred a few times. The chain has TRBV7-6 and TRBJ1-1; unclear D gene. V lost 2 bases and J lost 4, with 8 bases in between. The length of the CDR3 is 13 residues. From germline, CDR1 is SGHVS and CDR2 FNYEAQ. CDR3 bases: TGTGCCAGCAGCTTAAGCGGAGGCACTGAAGCTTTCTTT. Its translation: CASSLSGGTEAFF.

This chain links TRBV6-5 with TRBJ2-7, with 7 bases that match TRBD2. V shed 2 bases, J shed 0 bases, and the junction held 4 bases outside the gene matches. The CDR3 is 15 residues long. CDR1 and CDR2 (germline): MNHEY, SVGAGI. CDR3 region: CASSYGRESSYEQYF. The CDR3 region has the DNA TGTGCCAGCAGTTACGGGCGGGAGAGCTCCTACGAGCAGTACTTC.

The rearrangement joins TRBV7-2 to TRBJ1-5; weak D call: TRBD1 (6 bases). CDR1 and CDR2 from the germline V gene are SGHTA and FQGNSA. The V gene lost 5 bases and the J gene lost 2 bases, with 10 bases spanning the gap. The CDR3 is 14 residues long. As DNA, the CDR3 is TGTGCCAGCAGCCAACAGGGCGGCAATCAGCCCCAGCATTTT. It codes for CASSQQGGNQPQHF.

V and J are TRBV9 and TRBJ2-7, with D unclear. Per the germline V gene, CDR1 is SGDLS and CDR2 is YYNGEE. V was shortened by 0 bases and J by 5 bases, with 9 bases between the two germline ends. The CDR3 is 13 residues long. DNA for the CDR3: TGTGCCAGCAGCGTAGCCGGGTCCCACGAGCAGTACTTC. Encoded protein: CASSVAGSHEQYF.

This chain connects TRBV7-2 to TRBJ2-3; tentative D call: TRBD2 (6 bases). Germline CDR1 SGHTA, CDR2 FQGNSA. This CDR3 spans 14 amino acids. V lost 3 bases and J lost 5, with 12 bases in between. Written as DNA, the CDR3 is TGTGCCAGCAGCTTCGGGGGATCATTAGATACGCAGTATTTT. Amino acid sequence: CASSFGGSLDTQYF.

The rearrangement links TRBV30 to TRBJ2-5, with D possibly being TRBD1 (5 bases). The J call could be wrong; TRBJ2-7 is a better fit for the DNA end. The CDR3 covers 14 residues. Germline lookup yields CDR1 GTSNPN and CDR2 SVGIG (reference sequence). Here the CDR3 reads CAWSKRQISYEQYF. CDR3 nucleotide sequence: TGTGCCTGGAGTAAGAGACAGATTAGCTACGAGCAGTACTTC.

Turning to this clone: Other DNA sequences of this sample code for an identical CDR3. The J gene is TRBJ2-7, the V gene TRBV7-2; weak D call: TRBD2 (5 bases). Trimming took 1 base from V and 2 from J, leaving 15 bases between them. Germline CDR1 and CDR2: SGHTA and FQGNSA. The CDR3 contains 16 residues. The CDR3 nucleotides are TGTGCCAGCAGCTTAGGTGGCACTAGTGCAGCCTACGAGCAGTACTTC. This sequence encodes CASSLGGTSAAYEQYF.

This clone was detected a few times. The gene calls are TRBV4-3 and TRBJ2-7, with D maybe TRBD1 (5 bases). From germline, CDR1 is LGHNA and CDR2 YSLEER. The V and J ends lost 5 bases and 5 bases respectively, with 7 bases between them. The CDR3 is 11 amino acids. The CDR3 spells CASSSGHEQYF. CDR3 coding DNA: TGCGCCAGCAGCTCAGGGCACGAGCAGTACTTC.

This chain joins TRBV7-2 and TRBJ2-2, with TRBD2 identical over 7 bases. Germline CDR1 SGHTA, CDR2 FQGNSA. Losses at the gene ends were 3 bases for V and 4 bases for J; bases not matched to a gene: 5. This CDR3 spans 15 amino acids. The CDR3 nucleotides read TGTGCCAGCAGCTTCGCTAGCGGTGGCACCGGGGAGCTGTTTTTT. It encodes CASSFASGGTGELFF.

Written as DNA, the CDR3 is TGTGCCAGCAGCCAAGGGGGGAGGGGTAGTGGGGAGACCCAGTACTTC. Its protein product is CASSQGGRGSGETQYF. V gene TRBV4-2 combines with J gene TRBJ2-5; 7 bases match TRBD2. The CDR3 runs to 16 residues. Germline assignment: CDR1 LGHNA and CDR2 YNFKEQ. V shed 1 base and J 5 bases; nucleotides not matched to a gene: 10.

In nucleotides, the CDR3 is TGCAGCGTTGAAGATCGTCGGACTGGAGAAACGGGCTACACCTTC. Translated, it gives CSVEDRRTGETGYTF. The V call is TRBV29-1, the J call TRBJ1-2, with D unresolved. Germline CDR1 reads SQVTM; CDR2 reads ANQGSEA. The CDR3 spans 15 residues. V dropped 0 bases and J dropped 8 bases, with 19 bases sitting between them. Using reference TRBV29-1 and TRBJ1-2 for the parts outside the CDR3, the full variable domain is SAVISQKPSRDICQRGTSLTIQCQVDSQVTMMFWYRQQPGQSLTLIATANQGSEATYESGFVIDKFPISRPNLTFSTLTVSNMSPEDSSIYLCSVEDRRTGETGYTFGSGTRLTVV.

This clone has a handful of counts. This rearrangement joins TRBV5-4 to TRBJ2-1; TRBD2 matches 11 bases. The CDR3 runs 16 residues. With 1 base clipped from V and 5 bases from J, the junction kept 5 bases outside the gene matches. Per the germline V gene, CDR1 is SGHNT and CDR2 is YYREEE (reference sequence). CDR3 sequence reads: CASSLRLAGGNNEQFF. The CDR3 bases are TGTGCCAGCAGCTTGAGGCTAGCGGGGGGTAACAATGAGCAGTTCTTC.